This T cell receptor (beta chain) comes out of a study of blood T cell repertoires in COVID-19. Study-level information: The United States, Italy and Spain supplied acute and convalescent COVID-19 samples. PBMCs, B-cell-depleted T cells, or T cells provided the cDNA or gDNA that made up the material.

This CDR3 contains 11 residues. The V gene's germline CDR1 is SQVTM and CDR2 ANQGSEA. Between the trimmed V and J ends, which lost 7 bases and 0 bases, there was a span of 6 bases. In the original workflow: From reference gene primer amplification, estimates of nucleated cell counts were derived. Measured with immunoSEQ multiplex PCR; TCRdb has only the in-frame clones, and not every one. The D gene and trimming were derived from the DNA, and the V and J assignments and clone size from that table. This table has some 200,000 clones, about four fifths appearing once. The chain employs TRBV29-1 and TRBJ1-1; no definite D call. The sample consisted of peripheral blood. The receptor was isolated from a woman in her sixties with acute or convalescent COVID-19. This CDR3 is CSAGLNTEAFF. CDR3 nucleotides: TGCAGCGCCGGGTTGAACACTGAAGCTTTCTTT.